The table lists the clone carrying this T cell receptor (beta chain) with a few counts. TCRdb passed the RT-PCR reads through MiXCR, listing each CDR3 protein once. The sample has about 700,000 distinct CDR3 sequences, around 16% seen once. In germline, CDR1 is MDHEN, CDR2 SYDVKM. The CDR3 covers 14 residues. Trimming left V 1 base short and J 3 bases short, with 10 bases between. The data originate from a study of response to subunit inactivated influenza vaccine. This specimen consisted of PBMCs from blood, obtained approximately 13 days after vaccination. This rearrangement joins TRBV28 to TRBJ2-7; D is undetermined. The sequence derives from a middle-aged man who received an inactivated influenza vaccine. CDR3 residues: CASSLYSIYYEQYF. The CDR3 DNA is TGTGCCAGCAGTTTATACTCCATATACTACGAGCAGTACTTC.